The 21 T cell receptor beta chains below come from one sample, sequenced in a study of blood T cell repertoires in COVID-19. Assay: immunoSEQ multiplex PCR; the TCRdb copy retains only in-frame clones and omits some. The sample records 350,000 to 450,000 clones, 85% being singletons. The sequenced sample was peripheral blood. These receptors were taken from a woman in her late teens or twenties with acute or convalescent COVID-19.

This clone was counted between two and nine times. The genes are TRBV18 and TRBJ1-6; 11 bases match TRBD1. The CDR3 is 19 residues long. The V gene end was trimmed by 3 bases and the J gene end by 3 bases; junction bases not matched to a gene: 10. Per the germline V gene, CDR1 is KGHSH and CDR2 is LQKENI. The CDR3, as DNA: TGTGCCAGCTCACCGCGCCGGGACAGGGGGATTTACTATAATTCACCCCTCCACTTT. Its translation: CASSPRRDRGIYYNSPLHF.

This clone was counted a few times. This chain uses TRBV7-3 with TRBJ2-2; 14 positions agree with TRBD2. The CDR3 has 17 amino acids. V lost 4 bases, J lost 5 bases, and 6 bases stayed unmatched. The germline V gene has CDR1 SGHTA and CDR2 FQGTGA. The CDR3 here is CASSSGLAGAWTGELFF. CDR3 bases: TGTGCCAGCAGCTCGGGACTAGCGGGGGCGTGGACCGGGGAGCTGTTTTTT.

The V call is TRBV29-1, the J call TRBJ1-1; no reliable D call. This CDR3 region has 11 residues. CDR1 and CDR2 (germline): SQVTM, ANQGSEA. Trimming stripped 3 bases from V and 4 bases from J, with 6 bases between. The CDR3 nucleotides are TGCAGCGTTGACAGATCCACTGAAGCTTTCTTT. Amino acid sequence: CSVDRSTEAFF. Together with reference TRBV29-1 and TRBJ1-1, the CDR3 gives the full variable domain: SAVISQKPSRDICQRGTSLTIQCQVDSQVTMMFWYRQQPGQSLTLIATANQGSEATYESGFVIDKFPISRPNLTFSTLTVSNMSPEDSSIYLCSVDRSTEAFFGQGTRLTVV.

A word on this clone: The same CDR3 also results from other DNA sequences found in this sample. This chain links TRBV9 with TRBJ2-3; D uncertain. Between the trimmed V and J ends, which lost 4 bases and 3 bases, there was a span of 6 bases. Germline CDR1 SGDLS, CDR2 YYNGEE. CDR3 length: 12 amino acids. CDR3: CASSSRTDTQYF. The CDR3 coding sequence is TGTGCCAGCAGCTCTCGGACAGATACGCAGTATTTT.

The CDR3 loop is CASSFSQARNYGYTF. In nucleotides, the CDR3 is TGTGCCAGCAGCTTCTCCCAGGCTCGAAACTATGGCTACACCTTC. V usage is TRBV7-2 and J usage is TRBJ1-2; D ambiguous. The CDR3 covers 15 residues. V was shortened by 3 bases and J by 2 bases, with 13 bases between the two germline ends. Germline lookup yields CDR1 SGHTA and CDR2 FQGNSA.

The rearrangement joins TRBV18 to TRBJ1-6; TRBD1 matches 10 bases. This CDR3 is built from 16 residues. Losses at the gene ends were 0 bases for V and 9 bases for J; bases not matched to a gene: 5. Germline V gene data show CDR1 as KGHSH and CDR2 as LQKENI. The CDR3 loop is CASSPPGQGNTSPLHF. In DNA, the CDR3 is TGTGCCAGCTCACCACCGGGACAGGGGAATACTTCACCCCTCCACTTT.

The chain employs TRBV20-1 and TRBJ2-7, with D possibly matching TRBD2 (6 bases). Germline-derived CDR1 and CDR2 are DFQATT and SNEGSKA (reference sequence). Trimming removed 2 bases from V and 6 bases from J, with 8 bases in between. This CDR3 comprises 11 residues. The CDR3 region has the DNA TGCAGTGCTAGACAGGGAGGCGAGCAGTACTTC. Its translation is CSARQGGEQYF.

The chain uses TRBV7-8 and TRBJ2-1; 10 nucleotides agree with TRBD2. CDR1 SGHVS and CDR2 FQNEAQ come from the germline V gene. V shed 0 bases and J 5 bases; nucleotides not matched to a gene: 13. CDR3 length: 19 residues. CDR3 region: CASSLAGGLAGVWDNEQFF. The CDR3 DNA reads as TGTGCCAGCAGCTTAGCCGGGGGTCTAGCGGGAGTTTGGGACAATGAGCAGTTCTTC.

The chain joins TRBV6-2 or TRBV6-3 to TRBJ1-1; TRBD1 is a possible D gene (6 bases). This CDR3 is built from 12 residues. The V end was cut by 5 bases, the J end by 8 bases, with 12 bases between. Germline-derived CDR1 and CDR2 are MNHEY and SVGEGT. CDR3 protein: CASSLTGTEAFF. The CDR3 DNA reads as TGTGCCAGCAGTCTTACAGGGACGGAAGCTTTCTTT.

This clone was seen more than once but under ten times. The chain joins TRBV5-1 to TRBJ2-7; 10 bases map to TRBD2. Trimming removed 5 bases from V and 5 bases from J; junction bases left unmatched: 7. Germline loops: CDR1 SGHRS, CDR2 YFSETQ. The CDR3 runs 14 residues. CDR3 loop: CASRASGGVDEQYF. CDR3 sequence (DNA): TGCGCCAGCAGAGCGAGCGGGGGGGTAGACGAGCAGTACTTC. Based on the CDR3 plus reference TRBV5-1 and TRBJ2-7, the full variable domain is KAGVTQTPRYLIKTRGQQVTLSCSPISGHRSVSWYQQTPGQGLQFLFEYFSETQRNKGNFPGRFSGRQFSNSRSEMNVSTLELGDSALYLCASRASGGVDEQYFGPGTRLTVT.

The chain carries TRBV21-1 and TRBJ2-7; the table assigns TRBD2, which was not confirmed against the DNA. TRBV21-1 is described as a pseudogene. This CDR3 is built from 17 residues. The CDR3 DNA reads as TGTGCCAGCAGCGTCCATAGGACTAGCGGGAGGGTCTACGAGCAGTACTTC. Translation: CASSVHRTSGRVYEQYF.

The chain uses TRBV28 and TRBJ2-3; no clear D. From germline, CDR1 is MDHEN and CDR2 SYDVKM. The germline V and J ends were trimmed by 7 bases and 4 bases, with 12 bases remaining between them. The CDR3 runs 13 residues. The DNA of the CDR3 is TGTGCCAGCAACACAGATGGCTCAGATACGCAGTATTTT. It codes for CASNTDGSDTQYF.

This sequence joins TRBV6-5 and TRBJ1-1, with no clear D. Germline V gene lookup returns CDR1 MNHEY and CDR2 SVGAGI. The CDR3 spans 14 residues. Trimming took off 6 bases at V and 0 bases at J, with 11 bases between the two ends. CDR3: CASRREVMNTEAFF. DNA for the CDR3: TGTGCCAGCAGGAGGGAGGTCATGAACACTGAAGCTTTCTTT.

The chain uses TRBV23-1 and TRBJ1-2; 11 bases map to TRBD1. TRBV23-1 is reported as an ORF; its role is uncertain. This CDR3 comprises 15 residues. V lost 8 bases to trimming and J lost 5 bases; unmatched junction nucleotides: 10. CDR3 protein: CASRRRTGGAYGYTF. CDR3 DNA sequence: TGCGCCAGCCGAAGGAGGACAGGGGGCGCGTATGGCTACACCTTC.

This chain links TRBV30 with TRBJ2-3, with D unclear. The V end lost 0 bases, the J end lost 9 bases, and 13 bases lay between the germline ends. The CDR3 runs to 13 residues. In germline, CDR1 is GTSNPN, CDR2 SVGIG (reference sequence). The DNA for the CDR3 is TGTGCCTGGAGTGTACAGATAGAGCAAACGCAGTATTTT. Its protein product is CAWSVQIEQTQYF.

The CDR3 loop reads CASMMGQGFGGYTF. The CDR3 DNA sequence: TGTGCCAGTATGATGGGACAGGGGTTTGGTGGCTACACCTTC. V gene TRBV27 combines with J gene TRBJ1-2; 10 positions match TRBD1. CDR3 length: 14 amino acids. Germline V gene data show CDR1 as MNHEY and CDR2 as SMNVEV (reference sequence). The V and J ends lost 9 bases and 7 bases, in that order; junction bases with no gene match: 11.

V and J are TRBV7-2 and TRBJ2-3, with TRBD2 matching 13 bases. The V gene end was trimmed by 4 bases and the J gene end by 6 bases; junction bases not matched to a gene: 7. The germline V gene encodes CDR1 SGHTA and CDR2 FQGNSA. The CDR3 length is 16 residues. CDR3 in amino acids: CASSSGLAGDLDTQYF. As DNA, the CDR3 is TGTGCCAGCAGCTCCGGACTAGCGGGAGATCTGGATACGCAGTATTTT.

Concerning this clone: This specimen includes other DNA sequences encoding the same CDR3. The genes are TRBV9 and TRBJ1-1, with no clear D. This CDR3 spans 13 amino acids. CDR1 is SGDLS, CDR2 YYNGEE, per germline. V lost 3 bases, J lost 0 bases, and 6 bases lay in between. The chain's CDR3 is CASSDGMNTEAFF. The CDR3, as DNA: TGTGCCAGCAGCGACGGGATGAACACTGAAGCTTTCTTT.

The chain uses TRBV4-2 and TRBJ2-3, with 11 bases identical to TRBD2. This CDR3 comprises 17 residues. Trimming at V came to 1 base and at J to 5 bases, leaving 8 bases not matched to a gene. CDR1 and CDR2 from the germline V gene are LGHNA and YNFKEQ. In DNA form, the CDR3 reads TGTGCCAGCAGCCAAGGTCCCCGGACTAGCGGGTTAGATACGCAGTATTTT. It codes for CASSQGPRTSGLDTQYF.

The CDR3, as DNA: TGTGCCAGCAGCGACCTAAGGACCAGCGGTTTCGGTACGCAGTATTTT. It is translated as CASSDLRTSGFGTQYF. The V gene is TRBV6-6, the J gene TRBJ2-3; tentative D call: TRBD2 (5 bases). Germline CDR1 and CDR2: MNHNY and SVGAGI (reference sequence). CDR3 length: 16 amino acids. V lost 6 bases and J lost 8, with 24 bases in between.

The chain carries TRBV18 and TRBJ1-5, with 10 bases lining up with TRBD1. V dropped 6 bases and J dropped 9; count of bases not matched to a gene: 11. Germline V CDR1 and CDR2: KGHSH, LQKENI. This CDR3 is built from 15 residues. CDR3 nucleotide sequence: TGTGCCAGCTCTCCCGGGACAGGGGATCAGCGGCCCCAGCATTTT. As protein: CASSPGTGDQRPQHF.